Following are 27 T cell receptor beta chains from one sample sequenced in a study of blood T cells in healthy people across ages. A J-beta primer mix and a sample-barcoded 5' primer were used in a second PCR of roughly 6 to 12 cycles. One entry per CDR3 protein results from TCRdb running MiXCR on the 5' RACE reads. The profile shows 900,000 to 950,000 distinct CDR3 sequences, roughly 28% of them singletons. This same sample was also part of a study on T cells of mothers and their children.

Sequencing input: blood. These receptors all stem from a woman aged 40 to 50 in good health.

A few counts support this clonotype. The gene calls are TRBV20-1 and TRBJ2-1; maybe TRBD2 (7 bases). Germline V gene lookup returns CDR1 DFQATT and CDR2 SNEGSKA (reference sequence). V shed 6 bases and J shed 7 bases, with 22 bases lying between them. The CDR3 loop spans 15 amino acids. CDR3 loop: CSALRGGGNRNEQFF. DNA for the CDR3: TGCAGTGCCTTAAGGGGCGGGGGCAATAGGAATGAGCAGTTCTTC.

The gene calls are TRBV7-9 and TRBJ2-1; D is perhaps TRBD1 (6 bases). This CDR3 is built from 11 residues. Germline V gene data show CDR1 as SEHNR and CDR2 as FQNEAQ (reference sequence). Trimming took 6 bases from V and 14 from J, leaving 14 bases between them. The CDR3 DNA sequence: TGTGCCAGCAGGTACAGGGATTCGGAGTTCTTC. As protein: CASRYRDSEFF.

As concerns this clonotype: Mismatch with germline at one junction end may stem from a read error. The chain has TRBV7-2 and TRBJ2-6; 9 bases match TRBD1. The CDR3 is made up of 18 amino acids. Germline values: CDR1 SGHTA, CDR2 FQGNSA. For the CDR3, the DNA is TGTGCCAGCGGCTCTAGGACAGGGGCGAACTCTGGGGCCAACGTCCGGACTTTC. It is translated as CASGSRTGANSGANVRTF.

This clonotype was counted many times. The V call is TRBV6-2 or TRBV6-3, the J call TRBJ2-3, with D maybe TRBD2 (5 bases). The V end was cut by 1 base, the J end by 8 bases, with 16 bases between. The CDR3 consists of 15 residues. Germline CDR1 is MNHEY and CDR2 is SVGEGT. The CDR3 loop reads CASSYWRTVGGTQYF. The CDR3 nucleotides read TGTGCCAGCAGTTACTGGCGGACCGTTGGAGGTACGCAGTATTTT.

The chain employs TRBV4-3 and TRBJ2-7, with D tentatively TRBD1 (6 bases). The CDR3 totals 16 residues. V was trimmed by 4 bases and J by 0 bases, leaving 16 bases between them. Germline V gene sequence: CDR1 LGHNA, CDR2 YSLEER. CDR3 in DNA: TGCGCCAGCAGCCGAAGCCAGACAGGTAACTCCTACGAGCAGTACTTC. It yields the protein CASSRSQTGNSYEQYF.

A remark on this clonotype: A much larger clone lies a single base off, so this may be a read error. This chain uses TRBV5-1 with TRBJ2-1; D possibly corresponds to TRBD2 (5 bases). Matching the DNA end better, TRBJ2-7 makes the J call doubtful. The CDR3 spans 15 residues. CDR1 and CDR2 from the germline V gene are SGHRS and YFSETQ. CDR3 DNA: TGCGCCAGCAGCGCGACAAGCCCCGACTACAATGAGCAGTACTTC. It codes for CASSATSPDYNEQYF.

This clonotype was counted ten times or more. The V gene is TRBV7-2, the J gene TRBJ2-7; D is perhaps TRBD1 (5 bases). Trimming pared 1 base from V and 5 bases from J, leaving 12 bases between. There are 14 residues in the CDR3. Germline V gene lookup returns CDR1 SGHTA and CDR2 FQGNSA. In DNA form, the CDR3 reads TGTGCCAGCAGCTTAGATGTCAGGGCGAACGAGCAGTACTTC. Its protein is CASSLDVRANEQYF.

The V and J genes are TRBV6-6 and TRBJ2-3; 8 nucleotides line up with TRBD1. This CDR3 comprises 14 residues. The germline CDR1 and CDR2 sequences are MNHNY and SVGAGI (reference sequence). Germline trimming cut 7 bases from V and 3 bases from J; bases unmatched to any gene: 6. The CDR3 bases are TGTGCCAGCACCCGACAGGGGAAAACAGATACGCAGTATTTT. This gives the protein CASTRQGKTDTQYF.

The table lists this clonotype with a few counts. The chain is built from TRBV12-3 or TRBV12-4 and TRBJ1-5; D not resolved. Trimming removed 1 base at V and 1 base at J, with 11 bases between. The CDR3 loop spans 16 amino acids. CDR3 loop: CASSLGAGGSNQPQHF. CDR3 bases: TGTGCCAGCAGTTTAGGCGCAGGAGGGAGCAATCAGCCCCAGCATTTT.

The rearrangement uses TRBV7-3 and TRBJ2-1; 9 bases map to TRBD2. The CDR3 extends over 16 amino acids. Trimming cost V 1 base and J 8 bases; bases outside gene matches: 9. Germline V gene data show CDR1 as SGHTA and CDR2 as FQGTGA. The CDR3 nucleotides are TGTGCCAGCAGCTTAAAACGGCGGGGGGGCCCCGATGAGCAGTTCTTC. Translation gives CASSLKRRGGPDEQFF.

The rearrangement uses TRBV28 and TRBJ2-7; D may match TRBD1 or TRBD2 (7 bases each). Per the germline V gene, CDR1 is MDHEN and CDR2 is SYDVKM. This CDR3 contains 16 residues. V lost 5 bases to trimming and J lost 0 bases, with 17 bases between them. CDR3 DNA sequence: TGTGCCAGCAGTCCCCAGGGGGGGGGGACCTCCTACGAGCAGTACTTC. This translates into CASSPQGGGTSYEQYF.

V usage is TRBV16 and J usage is TRBJ2-4; 11 nucleotides align to TRBD1. Gene TRBJ2-7 matches the end of the DNA better, so the J call may be wrong. CDR1 is KGHSY and CDR2 is FQNENV in the germline V gene. The CDR3 is 16 residues long. The CDR3 DNA sequence: TGTGCCAGCAGCCTGTTCGGACAGGGGGCTAGTTACGAGCAGTACTTC. Amino acid sequence: CASSLFGQGASYEQYF.

The chain uses TRBV9 and TRBJ1-1, with TRBD1 matching over 12 bases. The CDR3 contains 18 residues. Per the germline V gene, CDR1 is SGDLS and CDR2 is YYNGEE. J was trimmed by 1 base and V by 4 bases; bases with no gene match: 11. The CDR3 spells CASSHGTGGFLSNTEAFF. The DNA for the CDR3 is TGTGCCAGCAGCCACGGGACAGGGGGCTTTCTGTCGAACACTGAAGCTTTCTTT.

The gene calls are TRBV4-2 and TRBJ2-4, with 10 bases lining up with TRBD2. The J call may not be correct, given that the DNA end is closer to TRBJ2-7. CDR3 length: 14 amino acids. Germline assignment: CDR1 LGHNA and CDR2 YNFKEQ. This CDR3 reads CASSLTSGNYEQYF. The CDR3 bases are TGTGCCAGCAGCTTAACTAGCGGGAACTACGAGCAGTACTTC.

In this sample, this clonotype turned up a few times. The chain joins TRBV9 to TRBJ1-1, with D possibly TRBD1 on 5 matching bases. The germline V gene encodes CDR1 SGDLS and CDR2 YYNGEE. This CDR3 is built from 12 residues. Trimming stripped 0 bases from V and 6 bases from J, with 6 bases between. The CDR3 coding sequence is TGTGCCAGCAGCGTAGGGGGGGCTGAAGCTTTCTTT. Translated, it gives CASSVGGAEAFF.

This clonotype was recorded at least ten times. The rearrangement joins TRBV5-1 to TRBJ1-1; TRBD1 matches at 7 bases. Germline V gene sequence: CDR1 SGHRS, CDR2 YFSETQ. V gave up 4 bases and J gave up 5 bases; unmatched junction bases: 8. This CDR3 region has 14 residues. CDR3 region: CASSKGQRSTEAFF. CDR3 nucleotides: TGCGCCAGCAGCAAGGGACAGAGGTCGACTGAAGCTTTCTTT.

This clonotype was observed once. This could be a read error, since a much larger clone is one nucleotide away. The rearrangement links TRBV7-3 to TRBJ2-1; D gene uncertain. The CDR3 has 13 amino acids. CDR1 and CDR2 (germline): SGHTA, FQGTGA. The CDR3 region has the DNA TGTGTCAGCAGCTCCGGACCTAAAAATGAGCAGTTCTTC. It codes for CVSSSGPKNEQFF.

V usage is TRBV6-1 and J usage is TRBJ1-4, with TRBD1 matching over 8 bases. The CDR3 is made up of 12 amino acids. J was trimmed by 16 bases and V by 3 bases; bases with no gene match: 7. The germline gives CDR1 MNHNS, CDR2 SASEGT. The CDR3 nucleotides are TGTGCCAGCAGTGATTCGGACAGGGAACGGTTTTTT. This gives the protein CASSDSDRERFF.

Remarks on this clonotype: A much larger clonotype is one base distant, so this may be a read error. The V and J genes are TRBV5-1 and TRBJ1-1; TRBD1 matches 8 bases. From germline, CDR1 is SGHRS and CDR2 YFSETQ. The CDR3 length is 16 residues. The CDR3 loop reads CAGSSGQGRSLTEAFF. The CDR3 DNA is TGCGCCGGCAGCTCCGGACAGGGAAGGTCGCTCACTGAAGCTTTCTTT.

At least ten counts were recorded for this clonotype. The chain couples TRBV20-1 to TRBJ2-5, with a tentative D call TRBD1 (6 bases). Germline loops: CDR1 DFQATT, CDR2 SNEGSKA (reference sequence). The CDR3 consists of 13 residues. Trimming took off 3 bases at V and 1 base at J, with 9 bases between the two ends. In DNA form, the CDR3 reads TGCAGTGCTAGTTGGACAGCCCAAGAGACCCAGTACTTC. Translation gives CSASWTAQETQYF.

The chain has TRBV4-1 and TRBJ2-3; 8 nucleotides match TRBD2. Germline-derived CDR1 and CDR2 are MGHRA and YSYEKL. The CDR3 contains 16 residues. The V gene end was trimmed by 0 bases and the J gene end by 2 bases; junction bases not matched to a gene: 4. CDR3: CASSQDFSGVTDTQYF. CDR3 DNA sequence: TGCGCCAGCAGCCAAGACTTTAGCGGGGTCACAGATACGCAGTATTTT.

This clonotype was found a few times. The V gene is TRBV12-3 or TRBV12-4, the J gene TRBJ2-7; unclear D gene. V was pared by 5 bases and J by 0 bases, with 17 bases between. CDR3 size: 16 residues. The CDR3, as DNA: TGTGCCAGCAGTCCCCGAGGCGGATACTACTCCTACGAGCAGTACTTC. It encodes CASSPRGGYYSYEQYF.

This clonotype was seen many times. The CDR3 loop reads CASRGQANHEQYF. CDR3 in DNA: TGTGCCAGCAGAGGACAGGCCAACCACGAGCAGTACTTC. The V and J genes are TRBV6-6 and TRBJ2-7, with 7 bases matching TRBD1. The CDR3 is 13 residues long. The V gene's germline CDR1 is MNHNY and CDR2 SVGAGI (reference sequence). Trimming at V came to 6 bases and at J to 5 bases, leaving 7 bases not matched to a gene.

The chain carries TRBV7-9 and TRBJ2-3; the match to TRBD2 covers 8 bases. With V trimmed by 7 bases and J by 4 bases, 16 bases remained unmatched. In germline, CDR1 is SEHNR, CDR2 FQNEAQ (reference sequence). The CDR3 consists of 17 residues. In DNA form, the CDR3 reads TGTGCCAGCAACTTTCCCCCTTTGGGACTAGTCCCAGATACGCAGTATTTT. This gives the protein CASNFPPLGLVPDTQYF.

This clonotype was counted a few times. The CDR3 is CASSPWGVIRTGLNTGELFF. For the CDR3, the DNA is TGTGCCAGCAGTCCCTGGGGGGTTATCCGGACAGGCTTAAACACCGGGGAGCTGTTTTTT. The gene calls are TRBV12-3 or TRBV12-4 and TRBJ2-2; a possible D gene is TRBD1 (7 bases). The CDR3 extends over 20 amino acids. The ends were cut back, 5 bases at V and 2 bases at J, with 27 bases in the middle.

V gene TRBV20-1 combines with J gene TRBJ2-3; tentative D call: TRBD1 (6 bases). Germline V gene sequence: CDR1 DFQATT, CDR2 SNEGSKA (reference sequence). The CDR3 covers 14 residues. The ends were cut back, 5 bases at V and 1 base at J, with 13 bases in the middle. The CDR3 spells CSAGQSGRTDTQYF. The CDR3 nucleotides are TGCAGTGCTGGACAGTCCGGACGCACAGATACGCAGTATTTT.

The rearrangement uses TRBV6-5 and TRBJ1-2; no clear D. The CDR3 has 16 amino acids. Germline V gene sequence: CDR1 MNHEY, CDR2 SVGAGI. Trimming removed 0 bases at V and 4 bases at J, with 15 bases between. CDR3 sequence reads: CASSYSTASAFYGYTF. The CDR3 DNA reads as TGTGCCAGCAGTTACTCGACGGCCAGCGCATTCTATGGCTACACCTTC.